The sequence of this T cell receptor beta chain was determined in a study of cytomegalovirus exposure and HLA in healthy donors. The PCR used 60 Vbeta and 13 Jbeta primers. TCRdb's copy holds only in-frame clones and misses some; the assay was immunoSEQ multiplex PCR. The data hold roughly 100,000 clones, with 63% observed a single time. Between the trimmed V and J ends, which lost 8 bases and 1 base, there was a span of 17 bases. Germline assignment: CDR1 LNHDA and CDR2 SQIVND (reference sequence). The CDR3 runs to 15 residues. The genes are TRBV19 and TRBJ1-1; D is perhaps TRBD1 (5 bases). This clonotype originated in a human donor in good health. The material sequenced was PBMCs. CDR3 in DNA: TGTGCCAGTCCCCCGTCCGGCGGGACGAACACTGAAGCTTTCTTT. The encoded protein is CASPPSGGTNTEAFF.